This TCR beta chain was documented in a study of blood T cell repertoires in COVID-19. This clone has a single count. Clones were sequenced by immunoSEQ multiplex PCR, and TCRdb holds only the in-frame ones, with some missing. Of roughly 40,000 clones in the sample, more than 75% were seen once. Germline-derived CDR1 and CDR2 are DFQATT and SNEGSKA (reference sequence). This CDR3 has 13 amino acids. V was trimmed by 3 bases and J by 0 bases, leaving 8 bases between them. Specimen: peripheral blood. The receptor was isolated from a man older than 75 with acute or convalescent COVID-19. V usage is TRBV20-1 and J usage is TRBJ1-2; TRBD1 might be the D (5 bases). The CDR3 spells CSASIRANYGYTF. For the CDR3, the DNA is TGCAGTGCTAGTATCAGGGCTAACTATGGCTACACCTTC.